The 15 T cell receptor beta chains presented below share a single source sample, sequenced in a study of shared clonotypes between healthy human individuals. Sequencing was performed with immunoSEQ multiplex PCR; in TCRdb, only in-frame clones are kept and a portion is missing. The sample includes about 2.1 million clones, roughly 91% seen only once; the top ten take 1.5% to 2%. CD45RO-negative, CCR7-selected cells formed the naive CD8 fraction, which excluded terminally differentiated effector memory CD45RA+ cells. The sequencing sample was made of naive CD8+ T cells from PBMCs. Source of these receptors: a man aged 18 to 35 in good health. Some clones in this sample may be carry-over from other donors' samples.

DNA for the CDR3: TGTGCCAGCAGGTCAGGCGGGGGAGTCACCGGGGAGCTGTTTTTT. Translated: CASRSGGGVTGELFF. The chain uses TRBV9 and TRBJ2-2; 7 bases fit TRBD2. Germline-derived CDR1 and CDR2 are SGDLS and YYNGEE. The CDR3 has 15 residues. Germline trimming cut 5 bases from V and 4 bases from J; bases unmatched to any gene: 8.

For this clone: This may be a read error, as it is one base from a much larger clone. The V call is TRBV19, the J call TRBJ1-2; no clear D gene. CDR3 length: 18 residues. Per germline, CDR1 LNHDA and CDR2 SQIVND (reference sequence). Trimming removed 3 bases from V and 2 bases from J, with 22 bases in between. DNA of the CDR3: TGTGCCAGTAGTATGGTCTGGCTCCGAGCGGGGAGCAACTATGGCTACACCTTC. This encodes CASSMVWLRAGSNYGYTF.

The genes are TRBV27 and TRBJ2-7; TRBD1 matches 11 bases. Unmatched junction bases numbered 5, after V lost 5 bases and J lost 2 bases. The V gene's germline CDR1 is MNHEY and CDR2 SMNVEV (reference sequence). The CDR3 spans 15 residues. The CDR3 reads CASSIGTGGAYEQYF. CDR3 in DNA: TGTGCCAGCAGTATCGGGACAGGGGGGGCCTACGAGCAGTACTTC.

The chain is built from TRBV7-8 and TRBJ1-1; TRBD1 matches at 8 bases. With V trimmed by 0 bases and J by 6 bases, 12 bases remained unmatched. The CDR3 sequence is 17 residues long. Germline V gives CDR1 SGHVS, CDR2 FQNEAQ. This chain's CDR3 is CASSLAKDRGPSPEAFF. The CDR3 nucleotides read TGTGCCAGCAGCTTAGCGAAAGACAGGGGACCCTCCCCTGAAGCTTTCTTT.

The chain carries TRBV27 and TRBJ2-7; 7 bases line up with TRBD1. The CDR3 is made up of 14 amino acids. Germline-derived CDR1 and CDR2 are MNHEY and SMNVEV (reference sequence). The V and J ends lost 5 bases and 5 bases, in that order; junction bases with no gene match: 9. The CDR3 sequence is CASSPDRASHEQYF. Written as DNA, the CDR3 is TGTGCCAGCAGTCCCGACAGGGCTTCCCACGAGCAGTACTTC.

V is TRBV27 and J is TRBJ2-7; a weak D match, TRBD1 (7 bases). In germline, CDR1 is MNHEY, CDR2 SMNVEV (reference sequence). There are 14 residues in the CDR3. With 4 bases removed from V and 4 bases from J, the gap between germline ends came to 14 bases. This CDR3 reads CASSSLTGRYEQYF. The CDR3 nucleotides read TGTGCCAGCAGTTCGTTGACAGGGAGGTACGAGCAGTACTTC.

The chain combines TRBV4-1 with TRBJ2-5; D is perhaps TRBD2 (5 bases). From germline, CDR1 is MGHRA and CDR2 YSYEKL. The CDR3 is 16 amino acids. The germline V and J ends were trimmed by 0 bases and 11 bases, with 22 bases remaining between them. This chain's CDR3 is CASSQDRANSVREQYF. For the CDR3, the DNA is TGCGCCAGCAGCCAAGATCGGGCAAATTCCGTGAGGGAGCAGTACTTC.

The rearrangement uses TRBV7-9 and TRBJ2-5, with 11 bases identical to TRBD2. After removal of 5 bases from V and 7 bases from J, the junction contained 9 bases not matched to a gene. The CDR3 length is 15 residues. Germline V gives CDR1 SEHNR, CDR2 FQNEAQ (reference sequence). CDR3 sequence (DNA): TGTGCCAGCAGCCCCCCACTAGCGGGAGCGGTGACCCAGTACTTC. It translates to CASSPPLAGAVTQYF.

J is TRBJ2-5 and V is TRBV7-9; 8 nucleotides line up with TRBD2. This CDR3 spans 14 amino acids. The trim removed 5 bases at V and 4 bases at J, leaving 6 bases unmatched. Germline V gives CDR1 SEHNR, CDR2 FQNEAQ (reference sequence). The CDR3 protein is CASSILAERETQYF. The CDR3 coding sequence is TGTGCCAGCAGCATACTAGCGGAACGAGAGACCCAGTACTTC.

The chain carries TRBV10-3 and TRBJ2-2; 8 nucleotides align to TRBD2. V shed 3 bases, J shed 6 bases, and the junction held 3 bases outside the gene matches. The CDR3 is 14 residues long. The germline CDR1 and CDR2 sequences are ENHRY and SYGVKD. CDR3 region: CAISESGSAGELFF. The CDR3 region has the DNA TGTGCCATCAGTGAAAGCGGGAGCGCCGGGGAGCTGTTTTTT.

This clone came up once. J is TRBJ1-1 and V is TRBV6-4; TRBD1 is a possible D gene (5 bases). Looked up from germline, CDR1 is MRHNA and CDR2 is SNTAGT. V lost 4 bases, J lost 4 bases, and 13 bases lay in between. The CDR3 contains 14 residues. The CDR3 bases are TGTGCCAGCAGTGGGGGGGAACGGGGCACTGAAGCTTTCTTT. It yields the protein CASSGGERGTEAFF.

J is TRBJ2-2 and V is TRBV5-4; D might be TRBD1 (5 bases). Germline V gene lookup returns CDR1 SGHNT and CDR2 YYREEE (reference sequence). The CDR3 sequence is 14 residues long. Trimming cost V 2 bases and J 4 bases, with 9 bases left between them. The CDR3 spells CASSFSGPTGELFF. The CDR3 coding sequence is TGTGCCAGCAGCTTTTCAGGGCCCACCGGGGAGCTGTTTTTT.

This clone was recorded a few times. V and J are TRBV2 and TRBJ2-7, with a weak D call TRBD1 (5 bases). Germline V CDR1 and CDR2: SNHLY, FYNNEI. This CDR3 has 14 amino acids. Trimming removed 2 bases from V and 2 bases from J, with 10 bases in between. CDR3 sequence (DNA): TGTGCCAGCAGTGAAAGGGGATTGCCCTACGAGCAGTACTTC. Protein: CASSERGLPYEQYF.

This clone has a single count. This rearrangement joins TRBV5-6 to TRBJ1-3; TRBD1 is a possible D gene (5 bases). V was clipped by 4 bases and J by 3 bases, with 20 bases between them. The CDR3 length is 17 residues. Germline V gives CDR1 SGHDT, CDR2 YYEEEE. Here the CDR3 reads CASSGEATELGGNTIYF. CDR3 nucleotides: TGTGCCAGCAGCGGAGAAGCGACAGAGCTCGGTGGAAACACCATATATTTT.

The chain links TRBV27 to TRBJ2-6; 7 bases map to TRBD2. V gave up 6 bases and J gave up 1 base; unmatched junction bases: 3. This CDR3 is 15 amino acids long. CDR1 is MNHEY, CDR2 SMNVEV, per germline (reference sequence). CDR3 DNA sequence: TGTGCCAGCAGGGGGCGGGGGTCTGGGGCCAACGTCCTGACTTTC. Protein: CASRGRGSGANVLTF.